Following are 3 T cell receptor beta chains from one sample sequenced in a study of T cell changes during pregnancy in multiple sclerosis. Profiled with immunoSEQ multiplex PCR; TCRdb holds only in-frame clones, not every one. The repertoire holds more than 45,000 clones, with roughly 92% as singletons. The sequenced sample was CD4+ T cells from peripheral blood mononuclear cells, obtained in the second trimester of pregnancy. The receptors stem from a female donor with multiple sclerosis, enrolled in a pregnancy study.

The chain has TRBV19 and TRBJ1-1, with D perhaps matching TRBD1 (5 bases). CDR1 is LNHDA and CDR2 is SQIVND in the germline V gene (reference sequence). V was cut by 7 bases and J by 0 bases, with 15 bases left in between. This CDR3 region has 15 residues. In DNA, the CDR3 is TGTGCCAGTAAATCGGGGGAGATATTGAACACTGAAGCTTTCTTT. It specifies CASKSGEILNTEAFF.

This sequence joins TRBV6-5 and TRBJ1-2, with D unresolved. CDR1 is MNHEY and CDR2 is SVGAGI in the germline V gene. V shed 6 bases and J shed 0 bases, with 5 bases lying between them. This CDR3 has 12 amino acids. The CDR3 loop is CASRRTNYGYTF. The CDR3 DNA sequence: TGTGCCAGCAGGAGGACTAACTATGGCTACACCTTC.

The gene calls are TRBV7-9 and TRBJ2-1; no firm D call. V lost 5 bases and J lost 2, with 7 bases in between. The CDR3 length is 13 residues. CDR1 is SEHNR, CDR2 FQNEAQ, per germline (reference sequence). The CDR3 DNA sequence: TGTGCCAGCAGCCGAACAGCCTACAATGAGCAGTTCTTC. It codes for CASSRTAYNEQFF.